This is a list of T cell receptor beta chains from one sample in a study of shared clonotypes between healthy human individuals. Assay: immunoSEQ multiplex PCR; the TCRdb copy retains only in-frame clones and omits some. The data show over 2 million clones, 85% to 95% seen once. The sample consisted of naive CD4+ T cells from PBMCs. These receptor sequences come from a man aged 18 to 35 in good health. Some clones in this sample may be carry-over from other donors' samples. The CDR3 runs from the conserved cysteine through the conserved F or W. A D gene is named only where the DNA matches it firmly. The size field is filled for only some rows; it gives once, few, many or a size class.

>TRBD1|.|TRBV2|TRBJ1-4
TGTGCCGGTAGAAAGGACAGGATATCAACTAATGAAAAACTGTTTTTT
CAGRKDRISTNEKLFF
>.|.|TRBV7-3|TRBJ2-3
TGTGCCAGCAGCTTGCTGGGCACAGATACGCAGTATTTT
CASSLLGTDTQYF
>TRBD1|.|TRBV5-1|TRBJ2-7
TGCGCCAGCAGCTTGGGGCAGGGGGTCCCACACGAGCAGTACTTC
CASSLGQGVPHEQYF
>.|.|TRBV7-9|TRBJ2-3
TGTGCCAGCAGCTTAGCGTTAGGGCGAGTCACAGATACGCAGTATTTT
CASSLALGRVTDTQYF
>.|.|TRBV9|TRBJ2-1
TGTGCCAGCAGCGTAACTCACGCCTCCTACAATGAGCAGTTCTTC
CASSVTHASYNEQFF
>.|.|TRBV19|TRBJ1-5
TGTGCCAGTAGTAAGGGGTCGGGAAGGTCCGACAATCAGCCCCAGCATTTT
CASSKGSGRSDNQPQHF
>TRBD1|.|TRBV5-6|TRBJ1-1
TGTGCCAGCAGCTTGATACAGGGGCGATACACTGAAGCTTTCTTT
CASSLIQGRYTEAFF
>TRBD2|once|TRBV7-9|TRBJ2-3
TGTGCCAGCAGCCCCGGACTAGCGAGCACAGATACGCAGTATTTT
CASSPGLASTDTQYF
>TRBD1|.|TRBV6-1|TRBJ1-2
TGTGCCAGCAGTGAGTGGCACAGGGGGCAGGACTATGGCTACACCTTC
CASSEWHRGQDYGYTF
>TRBD2|.|TRBV5-1|TRBJ2-7
TGCGCCAGCAGCTTAGGCGGGAGCTCCTACGAGCAGTACTTC
CASSLGGSSYEQYF
>.|.|TRBV6-1|TRBJ2-7
TGTGCCAGCAGTGAAATGTCGAAGGTAGGCGGGCAGTACTTC
CASSEMSKVGGQYF
>.|few|TRBV7-9|TRBJ1-1
TGTGCCAGCAGCTTTGTACCGCAGAACACTGAAGCTTTCTTT
CASSFVPQNTEAFF
>.|.|TRBV7-7|TRBJ2-1
TGTGCCAGCAGCTTAGCGGGCTACACTGATTACAATGAGCAGTTCTTC
CASSLAGYTDYNEQFF
>.|.|TRBV4-3|TRBJ2-6
TGCGCCAGCAGCCAAGCAGGGACTGGGGCCAACGTCCTGACTTTC
CASSQAGTGANVLTF
>.|.|TRBV10-2|TRBJ2-5
TGCGCCAGCATGACAGACCGGGGGTGGGAGACCCAGTACTTC
CASMTDRGWETQYF
>TRBD2|.|TRBV4-1|TRBJ2-1
TGCGCCAGCGCTGGGACTAGCGGGAGGGTTGAGCAGTTCTTC
CASAGTSGRVEQFF
>.|.|TRBV6-5|TRBJ1-1
TGTGCCAGCAGGCGGGGGGGTGCTACTGAAGCTTTCTTT
CASRRGGATEAFF
>.|.|TRBV28|TRBJ1-5
TGTGCCAGCAGTTTAAACCTTGGGTTGAGCAATCAGCCCCAGCATTTT
CASSLNLGLSNQPQHF
>.|.|TRBV11-2|TRBJ2-7
TGTGCCAGCAGCCCCACGGCGGCCCAGACCTACGAGCAGTACTTC
CASSPTAAQTYEQYF
>TRBD2|.|TRBV29-1|TRBJ2-3
TGCAGCGTTGGTGGCGGGAGGTCAGATACGCAGTATTTT
CSVGGGRSDTQYF
>TRBD1|.|TRBV5-5|TRBJ2-1
TGTGCCAGCAGCTACGGGACAGGGTCGAATGAGCAGTTCTTC
CASSYGTGSNEQFF
>TRBD2|.|TRBV7-9|TRBJ2-3
TGTGCCAGCAGCTTTTGGACTAGCGGAGGCCCTTTACACACAGATACGCAGTATTTT
CASSFWTSGGPLHTDTQYF
>.|.|TRBV4-1|TRBJ2-6
TGCGCCAGCAGCCAAGGGGGATCCCGGGGCTCTGGGGCCAACGTCCTGACTTTC
CASSQGGSRGSGANVLTF
>.|.|TRBV18|TRBJ2-7
TGTGCCAGCTCGCTAGGACAGACCTACGAGCAGTACTTC
CASSLGQTYEQYF
>.|.|TRBV7-9|TRBJ2-5
TGTGCCAGCAGCTTAGTGGGGGCCAGGTCCCAAGAGACCCAGTACTTC
CASSLVGARSQETQYF
>TRBD2|.|TRBV15|TRBJ2-1
TGTGCCACCAGCAGAGATGGGACTACCGTCGATGAGCAGTTCTTC
CATSRDGTTVDEQFF
>.|once|TRBV7-2|TRBJ2-1
TGTGCCAGCAGCTTAGCTCACAGCGTCAGCTCCTACAATGAGCAGTTCTTC
CASSLAHSVSSYNEQFF
>.|.|TRBV18|TRBJ2-3
TGTGCCAGCTCACACCTAGCGCTGGGTACGCAGTATTTT
CASSHLALGTQYF
>.|.|TRBV7-8|TRBJ2-7
TGTGCCAGCAGCTTAGAGGGGGGACTCTACGAGCAGTACTTC
CASSLEGGLYEQYF
>TRBD1|.|TRBV5-5|TRBJ1-1
TGTGCCAGCAGCTTCTATCCACCGACAGGGTGGTACACTGAAGCTTTCTTT
CASSFYPPTGWYTEAFF
>TRBD1|.|TRBV6-6|TRBJ1-4
TGTGCCTGCTCCCTAGGGACAGGGGCAATTGGTGAAAAACTGTTTTTT
CACSLGTGAIGEKLFF
>TRBD1|.|TRBV30|TRBJ2-7
TGTGCCTGGGGACAGGTTTACGAGCAGTACTTC
CAWGQVYEQYF
>.|once|TRBV15|TRBJ1-3
TGTGCCACCAGCAGATTCGGACGGTCGAGCTCTGGAAACACCATATATTTT
CATSRFGRSSSGNTIYF
>.|.|TRBV28|TRBJ1-5
TGTGCCAGCAGTGGACAGTACCATAGCAATCAGCCCCAGCATTTT
CASSGQYHSNQPQHF
>.|.|TRBV28|TRBJ2-6
TGTGCCAGCATTAGCGCGGGGTACGCTGGGGCCAACGTCCTGACTTTC
CASISAGYAGANVLTF
>.|.|TRBV28|TRBJ1-2
TGTGCCAGCAGTTTATTATTCCGCGGGACCTCCTATGGCTACACCTTC
CASSLLFRGTSYGYTF
>.|.|TRBV7-3|TRBJ2-7
TGTGCCAGCAGCTTATACTACGGAAACTCCTACGAGCAGTACTTC
CASSLYYGNSYEQYF
>.|.|TRBV4-3|TRBJ2-4
TGCGCCAGCAGTCGTGATACAGGGCCCCCACTAGCCAAAAACATTCAGTACTTC
CASSRDTGPPLAKNIQYF
>.|.|TRBV20-1|TRBJ1-1
TGCAGTGCTGTTCTCCGGTGGGCAGCTTTCTTT
CSAVLRWAAFF
>.|.|TRBV7-3|TRBJ2-3
TGTGCCAGCAATGCCGCCGGGCCGGGAGATACGCAGTATTTT
CASNAAGPGDTQYF
>.|.|TRBV6-1|TRBJ1-1
TGTGCCAGCAGTGTAAAGGGACATCTCGAGGCTGAAGCTTTCTTT
CASSVKGHLEAEAFF
>.|.|TRBV11-2|TRBJ2-5
TGTGCCAGCAGCTTCGGATCTCAAGAGACCCAGTACTTC
CASSFGSQETQYF
>.|.|TRBV18|TRBJ2-2
TGTGCCAGCTCACCGGGACAAACAAACACCGGGGAGCTGTTTTTT
CASSPGQTNTGELFF
>TRBD2|.|TRBV2|TRBJ2-7
TGTGCCAGCAGAGGAGAATTGTTACCGGGACTAGCTGTCCCTTCCTACGAGCAGTACTTC
CASRGELLPGLAVPSYEQYF
>.|once|TRBV30|TRBJ1-1
TGTGCCTGGTCTTCTGAGGTGCGCATGAACACTGAAGCTTTCTTT
CAWSSEVRMNTEAFF
>.|once|TRBV27|TRBJ2-7
TGTGCCAGCAAAATCGGACGGGCAACTTACGAGCAGTACTTC
CASKIGRATYEQYF
>.|.|TRBV2|TRBJ2-1
TGTGCCAGCAGTGCTTACAATGAGCAGTTCTTC
CASSAYNEQFF